This T cell receptor (beta chain) was identified in a study of blood T cells in healthy people across ages (dated by TCRdb to between 2015 and 2016). About the study as a whole: In model experiments, template switching captured about one uniquely barcoded TCR beta cDNA molecule for every two T cells. Using deep sequencing normalized with unique cDNA molecular identifiers, the study measured how TCR beta repertoire diversity changes with age. To avoid experimental bias, donors of different ages were randomly spread across the sequencing lanes. The donors were divided into four age groups: young (average 16 years), middle-aged (about 41), aged (around 59) and long-lived (about 79). Using the same blood draw, the study looked at two additional independent replicas of 1 million unique cDNA reads for two donors, one aged 18 to 30 and the other aged 80 or older.

As to this clonotype: What this receptor recognizes is not known. The sample holds no much larger clone one base away, and base qualities are not on file.

What the authors observed across the whole study: Because the CMV infection status of the donors was unknown, age-related changes in expanded clonotypes may potentially have been confounded. Estimates of total diversity based on one million sequenced T cells were considered lower bounds and underestimates. Observed TCR beta diversity correlated strongly with the percentage of naive T cells measured by flow cytometry. Observed TCR beta diversity per million T cells fell roughly linearly with age, and a significant reduction was already apparent by age roughly 40. Conclusive comparison of naive and antigen-experienced compartments was prevented by the profiling of bulk unsorted PBMCs. Compared with the aged group, more naive CD4+ T cells, fewer expanded clones and increased TCR diversity were shown by the long-lived group, suggesting age selection.

Trimming removed 0 bases from V and 0 bases from J; the gene matches leave 9 bases unexplained. Spanning cysteine to phenylalanine, the CDR3 consists of 19 amino acids. The CDR3 DNA has 57 bases and is translated from base 1. The method behind the library was 5' RACE. Sequencing took place on an Illumina HiSeq 2500. The second PCR ran for roughly 7 to 12 cycles and used a J-beta primer mix along with a sample-barcoded 5' primer. A unique molecular identifier was introduced onto each TCR beta cDNA molecule by a template-switch 5' adaptor carrying 12 random nucleotides. At least 2.5 million CDR3-containing paired-end reads were obtained from each sample. All of the RNA was converted into first-strand cDNA using the Mint cDNA synthesis kit, with a TRBC-specific oligonucleotide serving as the primer. Following uracil-DNA glycosylase treatment, all cDNA underwent a first 18-cycle PCR with the universal primers M1SS and BC2_uni_R. Per the authors' processing: For normalization, 1 million high-quality reads were randomly selected from each sample, with every read carrying a distinct molecular identifier. Instead of being binned into consensus sequences, reads that shared molecular identifiers were thrown out. CDR3 identification, clonotype clustering and error correction used MiTCR with a Q25 quality threshold and the strictest error-elimination algorithm. A nonparametric unseen species model with Euler transformation was used to estimate lower-bound total TCR beta diversity. The raw public reads went through TCRdb reprocessing: fastp at Q25, MiXCR clone calling, in-frame beta chains kept. Entries that share a CDR3 protein sequence are merged under the most common genes and DNA. The V and J calls come from TCRdb's annotation, not from the publication. The sample table shows 250,000 to 300,000 distinct CDR3 sequences, and about 25% are seen once. The top ten clones comprise 29% of the sample.

The roughly 38 donors, aged about 6 to 90 years, were systemically healthy Caucasian individuals from Russia. Each donor gave 9.5 to 10 milliliters of peripheral blood, drawn into EDTA-treated Vacutainer tubes. Ficoll-Paque density-gradient centrifugation was used to isolate PBMCs, with at least 7 million obtained per sample. Total RNA, at least 6 micrograms per sample, was extracted from PBMCs with Trizol reagent. Naive CD45RAhigh/CD27high T cell percentages were measured by flow cytometry on a PBMC aliquot from every donor. This receptor chain uses TRBV12-3 or TRBV12-4 and TRBJ2-2; a stretch of 8 junction bases matches TRBD2. Sequencing was done on a sample of blood. The clonotype was recovered from a woman aged 70 to 79 in good health. This receptor has the CDR3 CASSLAHSSGKSNTGELFF. The bases read TGTGCCAGCAGTTTAGCGCATAGTAGCGGGAAGTCGAACACCGGGGAGCTGTTTTTT.